This entry lists 24 T cell receptor beta chains sequenced from one sample in a study of cytomegalovirus exposure and HLA in healthy donors. The PCR ran on 60 Vbeta and 13 Jbeta primers. Measured with immunoSEQ multiplex PCR; TCRdb has only the in-frame clones, and not every one. The sample lists about 80,000 clones; approximately 75% were seen once. The sample taken for sequencing was PBMCs. These receptors came from a woman in her thirties or forties in good health and CMV-seronegative.

The chain recombines TRBV7-9 with TRBJ1-3; no reliable D call. The CDR3 runs to 14 residues. Germline-derived CDR1 and CDR2 are SEHNR and FQNEAQ (reference sequence). V lost 4 bases and J 0 bases, leaving 7 bases between the germline ends. CDR3 nucleotides: TGTGCCAGCAGCTCCGGGGTCTCTGGAAACACCATATATTTT. Amino acid sequence: CASSSGVSGNTIYF.

The chain carries TRBV4-1 and TRBJ2-7; 13 positions agree with TRBD2. Germline CDR1 and CDR2: MGHRA and YSYEKL. With V trimmed by 3 bases and J by 1 base, 12 bases remained unmatched. The CDR3 sequence is 19 residues long. The CDR3 DNA sequence: TGCGCCAGCAGCCATATACTAGCGGGAGGGTCAGGCTCTTCCTACGAGCAGTACTTC. Translating it yields CASSHILAGGSGSSYEQYF.

This clone came up a few times. V gene TRBV15 combines with J gene TRBJ2-1; D is perhaps TRBD1 (5 bases). Germline V gene sequence: CDR1 LNHNV, CDR2 YYDKDF (reference sequence). Trimming stripped 1 base from V and 6 bases from J, with 13 bases between. This CDR3 is 15 amino acids long. CDR3 loop: CATSRAAGDSNEQFF. CDR3 bases: TGTGCCACCAGCAGAGCAGCCGGAGACAGCAATGAGCAGTTCTTC.

This clone came up a few times. The chain uses TRBV27 and TRBJ1-1; no clear D. The CDR3 loop spans 13 amino acids. Trimming took 0 bases from V and 7 from J, leaving 9 bases between them. Per the germline V gene, CDR1 is MNHEY and CDR2 is SMNVEV (reference sequence). The CDR3 bases are TGTGCCAGCAGTTTATCCCATGGCAGTGAAGCTTTCTTT. This translates into CASSLSHGSEAFF.

This chain links TRBV7-3 with TRBJ1-2; 10 bases fit TRBD1. The V segment lost 1 base and the J segment 7 bases; nucleotides outside the gene matches: 9. Germline V gives CDR1 SGHTA, CDR2 FQGTGA. The CDR3 spans 16 residues. CDR3 nucleotide sequence: TGTGCCAGCAGCTTAAACCCAGGACAGGGGGGATCTGGCTACACCTTC. This translates into CASSLNPGQGGSGYTF.

This clone was seen a few times. The rearrangement links TRBV6-6 to TRBJ1-1; D remains unclear. The CDR3 contains 14 residues. Per the germline V gene, CDR1 is MNHNY and CDR2 is SVGAGI (reference sequence). Trimming took off 4 bases at V and 4 bases at J, with 13 bases between the two ends. CDR3 sequence (DNA): TGTGCCAGCAGTTCCAACTGGGGAGGCACTGAAGCTTTCTTT. It is translated as CASSSNWGGTEAFF.

CDR3 amino acids: CATSRGRSSGNTIYF. As DNA, the CDR3 is TGTGCCACCAGCAGAGGGAGGAGCTCTGGAAACACCATATATTTT. The gene calls are TRBV15 and TRBJ1-3; D gene unclear. Trimming pared 1 base from V and 0 bases from J, leaving 7 bases between. From germline, CDR1 is LNHNV and CDR2 YYDKDF (reference sequence). The CDR3 length is 15 residues.

This chain connects TRBV15 to TRBJ1-2, with a tentative D call TRBD1 (6 bases). This CDR3 spans 17 amino acids. Trimming cost V 5 bases and J 4 bases, with 23 bases left between them. Germline CDR1 reads LNHNV; CDR2 reads YYDKDF (reference sequence). The CDR3 here is CATSVGGGGGGLYGYTF. CDR3 DNA sequence: TGTGCCACCAGCGTCGGAGGCGGGGGCGGAGGCCTCTATGGCTACACCTTC.

The rearrangement links TRBV30 to TRBJ2-5; 8 bases align to TRBD1. The J call may be wrong; the DNA end is better matched by TRBJ2-7. There are 15 residues in the CDR3. Germline-derived CDR1 and CDR2 are GTSNPN and SVGIG (reference sequence). In nucleotides, the CDR3 is TGTGCCTGGAGTGGGGGGAGCAGGGGGCCTTACGAGCAGTACTTC. Its translation is CAWSGGSRGPYEQYF.

This clone was seen a few times. The chain joins TRBV2 to TRBJ2-1, with 8 bases that match TRBD1. This CDR3 spans 15 amino acids. Trimming at V came to 5 bases and at J to 3 bases, leaving 6 bases not matched to a gene. Germline lookup yields CDR1 SNHLY and CDR2 FYNNEI. CDR3 sequence: CASSLQGDDYNEQFF. For the CDR3, the DNA is TGTGCCAGCAGTTTACAGGGGGACGACTACAATGAGCAGTTCTTC. The entire variable domain, with the rest obtained from reference TRBV2 and TRBJ2-1, is as follows: EPEVTQTPSHQVTQMGQEVILRCVPISNHLYFYWYRQILGQKVEFLVSFYNNEISEKSEIFDDQFSVERPDGSNFTLKIRSTKLEDSAMYFCASSLQGDDYNEQFFGPGTRLTVL.

The rearrangement links TRBV19 to TRBJ2-7; the match to TRBD1 covers 7 bases. The CDR3 loop spans 15 amino acids. Germline assignment: CDR1 LNHDA and CDR2 SQIVND (reference sequence). With V trimmed by 4 bases and J by 7 bases, 13 bases remained unmatched. CDR3 coding DNA: TGTGCCAGTAGTACCACAGGGGCTACCGACGGGGAGCAGTACTTC. It codes for CASSTTGATDGEQYF.

With regard to this clone: The junction does not match germline at one end; this may be a read error. The genes are TRBV7-7 and TRBJ2-1; TRBD1 agrees at 8 bases. Germline CDR1 is SSHAT and CDR2 is FNYEAQ (reference sequence). This CDR3 is built from 15 residues. The CDR3 sequence is CASSLGGQERNEQFF. The CDR3 nucleotides read TGTGCTAGCAGCTTAGGGGGACAGGAGAGGAATGAGCAGTTCTTC.

This chain links TRBV4-2 with TRBJ1-1, with 7 bases fitting TRBD1. The CDR3 contains 16 residues. The V gene's germline CDR1 is LGHNA and CDR2 YNFKEQ. V was clipped by 1 base and J by 0 bases; unmatched bases: 5. The DNA of the CDR3 is TGTGCCAGCAGCCAAGGACAGGGCGACATGAACACTGAAGCTTTCTTT. Translating gives CASSQGQGDMNTEAFF.

The rearrangement joins TRBV6-5 to TRBJ1-5; D might be TRBD1 (6 bases). Germline V gene sequence: CDR1 MNHEY, CDR2 SVGAGI. V was trimmed by 4 bases and J by 8 bases, leaving 15 bases between them. This CDR3 contains 14 residues. The CDR3 protein is CASSLGAGGEPQHF. CDR3 bases: TGTGCCAGCAGTTTGGGGGCAGGAGGCGAGCCCCAGCATTTT.

The chain recombines TRBV29-1 with TRBJ2-7, with 8 bases lining up with TRBD2. Germline-derived CDR1 and CDR2 are SQVTM and ANQGSEA. CDR3 length: 13 amino acids. V lost 6 bases and J lost 0; bases outside the gene matches: 4. CDR3 DNA sequence: TGCAGCGTGGGAAGCGGGAGCTCCTACGAGCAGTACTTC. Translating it yields CSVGSGSSYEQYF.

This sequence joins TRBV18 and TRBJ2-5; 9 bases are a match to TRBD1. The V gene end was trimmed by 0 bases and the J gene end by 7 bases; junction bases not matched to a gene: 9. CDR1 and CDR2 from the germline V gene are KGHSH and LQKENI. The CDR3 totals 16 residues. CDR3 sequence reads: CASSPPETGGMGTQYF. CDR3 nucleotides: TGTGCCAGCTCACCACCCGAGACAGGGGGTATGGGGACCCAGTACTTC. Full variable domain (missing parts from reference TRBV18 and TRBJ2-5): NAGVMQNPRHLVRRRGQEARLRCSPMKGHSHVYWYRQLPEEGLKFMVYLQKENIIDESGMPKERFSAEFPKEGPSILRIQQVVRGDSAAYFCASSPPETGGMGTQYFGPGTRLLVL.

This clone appeared once. This chain joins TRBV6-5 and TRBJ2-1; no clear D. This CDR3 is built from 12 residues. Trimming left V 2 bases short and J 7 bases short, with 6 bases between. Germline CDR1 MNHEY, CDR2 SVGAGI. The CDR3 region is CASSYRENEQFF. CDR3 DNA: TGTGCCAGCAGTTACCGAGAAAATGAGCAGTTCTTC.

This clone was found once. This chain uses TRBV29-1 with TRBJ2-7; TRBD2 is a possible D gene (6 bases). This CDR3 region has 11 residues. Germline loops: CDR1 SQVTM, CDR2 ANQGSEA. V lost 4 bases and J lost 2, with 6 bases in between. CDR3 amino acids: CSVAGAYEQYF. The DNA of the CDR3 is TGCAGCGTTGCGGGGGCCTACGAGCAGTACTTC.

This clone turned up a few times. The rearrangement joins TRBV6-5 to TRBJ1-1; the D gene is possibly TRBD1 (6 bases). CDR3 length: 15 amino acids. V was trimmed by 2 bases and J by 8 bases, leaving 18 bases between them. Looked up from germline, CDR1 is MNHEY and CDR2 is SVGAGI. This chain's CDR3 is CASSYADSPQGEAFF. DNA of the CDR3: TGTGCCAGCAGTTACGCGGACAGTCCCCAAGGAGAAGCTTTCTTT.

The chain carries TRBV2 and TRBJ2-7; possible D gene TRBD2, 5 bases. The V end was cut by 3 bases, the J end by 2 bases, with 11 bases between. CDR1 SNHLY and CDR2 FYNNEI come from the germline V gene. This CDR3 comprises 14 residues. In DNA, the CDR3 is TGTGCCAGCAGTGAGACGGGAATTCCCTACGAGCAGTACTTC. Translating gives CASSETGIPYEQYF.

This chain links TRBV7-2 with TRBJ2-3; D uncertain. Trimming pared 2 bases from V and 6 bases from J, leaving 9 bases between. The CDR3 runs 13 residues. CDR1 and CDR2 from the germline V gene are SGHTA and FQGNSA. CDR3 DNA: TGTGCCAGCAGCTTACATAGCTCTGATACGCAGTATTTT. This encodes CASSLHSSDTQYF.

The gene calls are TRBV6-6 and TRBJ1-1, with D unresolved. Germline V CDR1 and CDR2: MNHNY, SVGAGI (reference sequence). The CDR3 length is 13 residues. Trimming cost V 2 bases and J 1 base, with 5 bases left between them. CDR3 DNA: TGTGCCAGCAGTTACCAGGAGAACACTGAAGCTTTCTTT. It is translated as CASSYQENTEAFF.

The V gene is TRBV11-2, the J gene TRBJ2-5; D is possibly TRBD1 (6 bases). Germline loops: CDR1 SGHAT, CDR2 FQNNGV. The V gene lost 0 bases and the J gene lost 0 bases, with 8 bases spanning the gap. CDR3 length: 15 residues. CDR3 sequence (DNA): TGTGCCAGCAGCTTAGAGGGGGCCCACCAAGAGACCCAGTACTTC. Protein: CASSLEGAHQETQYF. Looking up the rest from reference TRBV11-2 and TRBJ2-5 gives the full variable domain: EAGVAQSPRYKIIEKRQSVAFWCNPISGHATLYWYQQILGQGPKLLIQFQNNGVVDDSQLPKDRFSAERLKGVDSTLKIQPAKLEDSAVYLCASSLEGAHQETQYFGPGTRLLVL.

The chain couples TRBV7-3 to TRBJ2-5; tentatively, D is TRBD1 (6 bases). Germline V lookup: CDR1 SGHTA, CDR2 FQGTGA. The CDR3 runs 13 residues. V was trimmed by 8 bases and J by 4 bases, leaving 14 bases between them. CDR3 residues: CASGWGLGETQYF. For the CDR3, the DNA is TGTGCCAGCGGCTGGGGGCTGGGAGAGACCCAGTACTTC.